This T cell receptor (beta chain) derives from a study of T cell repertoires in cytomegalovirus infection. On the study more broadly: CMV infection plus the matching HLA type was flagged by public TCR beta signatures. Study-wide points: It was HLA-C-restricted CMV-specific TCR beta clonotypes that dominated the response ex vivo.

This clonotype was counted only a few times. What it recognizes is unknown. TCRdb passed the reads through MiXCR, listing each CDR3 protein once. Among about 440,000 distinct CDR3 sequences listed, about 33% were seen once. The sample comprised PBMCs. This TCR came from a human donor in good health (CMV status not recorded). Some clones in this sample may be carry-over from other donors' samples.

The CDR3 region is CASSLGPSRTQYF. CDR3 DNA: TGTGCCAGCAGTTTAGGGCCGTCGAGGACCCAGTACTTC. The rearrangement uses TRBV27 and TRBJ2-5; D is unresolved. Trimming removed 2 bases from V and 7 bases from J, with 11 bases in between. From germline, CDR1 is MNHEY and CDR2 SMNVEV (reference sequence). The CDR3 covers 13 residues.